This T cell receptor (beta chain) comes out of a study of control samples from healthy donors and cancer patients. The CDR3 spans 15 residues. V lost 6 bases and J lost 0, with 15 bases in between. Germline V gene lookup returns CDR1 SQVTM and CDR2 ANQGSEA. Sequencing used immunoSEQ multiplex PCR; TCRdb keeps in-frame clones, though not all of them. The sample consists of 150,000 to 200,000 clones, 92% of them appearing once. This clone appeared a single time. The sequencing input was blood. The rearrangement links TRBV29-1 to TRBJ2-1, with D unclear. The TCR sequence derives from a young woman in good health. Written as DNA, the CDR3 is TGCAGCGTGTGGTCTCGGGTAAGCTCCTACAATGAGCAGTTCTTC. Encoded protein: CSVWSRVSSYNEQFF.